What follows are 6 T cell receptor beta chains derived from one specimen sequenced in a study of CD8 T cells in Susac syndrome. An amount of RNA that ranged from roughly 0.45 to 1 ug was reverse transcribed with random hexamers. TCRdb itself ran the immunoSEQ multiplex PCR reads through MiXCR, one entry per CDR3 protein. The sample contains some 180,000 distinct CDR3 sequences, about 95% of which appear only once. Sequenced sample: CD4+ T cells from PBMCs. These receptors came from a human donor in good health.

CDR3 coding DNA: TGTGCCAGCAGGACCACAGGGACCAACACTGAAGCTTTCTTT. It codes for CASRTTGTNTEAFF. The chain couples TRBV7-9 to TRBJ1-1, with D possibly matching TRBD1 (6 bases). The V and J ends lost 6 bases and 2 bases respectively, with 13 bases between them. The CDR3 spans 14 residues. Germline V gene lookup returns CDR1 SEHNR and CDR2 FQNEAQ (reference sequence).

This chain joins TRBV12-3 or TRBV12-4 and TRBJ2-7; D is unresolved. The CDR3 spans 14 residues. The germline V and J ends were trimmed by 1 base and 9 bases, with 16 bases remaining between them. The CDR3: CASSLDPGAPRQYF. DNA for the CDR3: TGTGCCAGCAGTTTAGACCCCGGCGCCCCGCGGCAGTACTTC.

The gene calls are TRBV2 and TRBJ2-7; D unclear. Germline V gene data show CDR1 as SNHLY and CDR2 as FYNNEI. The CDR3 covers 11 residues. V dropped 4 bases and J dropped 7 bases, with 8 bases sitting between them. CDR3 coding DNA: TGTGCCAGCAGTGTGAATTGGGAGCAGTACTTC. Its protein product is CASSVNWEQYF.

The chain employs TRBV28 and TRBJ2-5; TRBD2 matches at 8 bases. The CDR3 has 17 amino acids. After removal of 2 bases from V and 5 bases from J, the junction contained 13 bases not matched to a gene. Germline-derived CDR1 and CDR2 are MDHEN and SYDVKM. The CDR3 sequence is CASSLVVGRALQETQYF. In DNA form, the CDR3 reads TGTGCCAGCAGTTTAGTTGTCGGGAGGGCCCTCCAGGAGACCCAGTACTTC.

This chain connects TRBV25-1 to TRBJ2-7; D is unclear. This CDR3 contains 10 residues. The V and J ends lost 9 bases and 4 bases respectively, with 7 bases between them. CDR1 is MGHDK, CDR2 SYGVNS, per germline. CDR3 bases: TGTGCCAGACGACTTTACGAGCAGTACTTC. Its translation is CARRLYEQYF.

The CDR3 protein is CASSLDLGTGELFF. Written as DNA, the CDR3 is TGTGCCAGCAGTTTAGATTTGGGAACCGGGGAGCTGTTTTTT. The V gene is TRBV27, the J gene TRBJ2-2, with no clear D. Germline-derived CDR1 and CDR2 are MNHEY and SMNVEV (reference sequence). The CDR3 runs 14 residues. Trimming took off 2 bases at V and 5 bases at J, with 9 bases between the two ends.